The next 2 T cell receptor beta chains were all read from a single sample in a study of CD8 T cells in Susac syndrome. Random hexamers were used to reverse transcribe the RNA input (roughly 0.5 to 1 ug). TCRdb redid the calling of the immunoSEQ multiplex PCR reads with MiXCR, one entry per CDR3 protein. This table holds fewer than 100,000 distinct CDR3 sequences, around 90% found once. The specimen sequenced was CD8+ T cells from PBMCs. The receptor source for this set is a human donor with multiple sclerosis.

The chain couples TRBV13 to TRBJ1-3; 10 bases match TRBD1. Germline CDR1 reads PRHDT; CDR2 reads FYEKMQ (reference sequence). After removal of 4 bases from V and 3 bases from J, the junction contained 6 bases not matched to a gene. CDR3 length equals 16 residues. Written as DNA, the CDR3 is TGTGCCAGCAGCTACCGACAGGGGGCTAATGGAAACACCATATATTTT. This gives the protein CASSYRQGANGNTIYF.

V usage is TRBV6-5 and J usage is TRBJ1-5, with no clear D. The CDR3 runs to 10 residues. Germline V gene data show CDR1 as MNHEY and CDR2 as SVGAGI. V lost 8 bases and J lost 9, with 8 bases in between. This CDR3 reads CASGVRPQHF. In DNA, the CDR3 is TGTGCCAGCGGAGTGAGGCCCCAGCATTTT.